One and the same sample provided the 10 T cell receptor beta chains below, sequenced in a study of T cells in Graves' hyperthyroidism and ophthalmopathy. The TCR beta CDR3 regions underwent amplification using RNA transcripts as the source. HTBI primers were the set used in a first-round RT-PCR of the TCR CDR3. Each CDR3 protein is one row after TCRdb ran MiXCR on the multiplex PCR reads. The sample has hundreds of thousands of distinct CDR3 sequences, about 14% seen once; the top ten hold around 4.1%. The source material was blood. Receptors were obtained from a woman aged 40 to 50 with Graves' ophthalmopathy.

This clonotype was picked up many times. The chain combines TRBV6-1 with TRBJ2-7; D remains ambiguous. With 5 bases removed from V and 6 bases from J, the gap between germline ends came to 14 bases. CDR3 length: 13 amino acids. Germline V gene data show CDR1 as MNHNS and CDR2 as SASEGT. CDR3 DNA sequence: TGTGCCAGCAGTCAACAAAGGGCTACCGAGCAGTACTTC. Translating it yields CASSQQRATEQYF.

This clonotype was observed at least ten times. The chain recombines TRBV6-2 or TRBV6-3 with TRBJ2-7; D gene unclear. The CDR3 is 13 amino acids. Trimming removed 6 bases from V and 3 bases from J, with 12 bases in between. Germline V gene lookup returns CDR1 MNHEY and CDR2 SVGEGT. The CDR3 protein is CASSRQRFYEQYF. As DNA, the CDR3 is TGTGCCAGCAGCCGGCAGCGCTTCTACGAGCAGTACTTC.

The chain combines TRBV11-1 with TRBJ2-5; 7 nucleotides line up with TRBD2. The junction had 18 bases not matched to a gene; V was cut back by 7 bases and J by 4 bases. Germline CDR1 reads SGHAT; CDR2 reads FQDESV (reference sequence). This CDR3 contains 17 residues. The CDR3 protein is CASTPVMSGVLGETQYF. The DNA of the CDR3 is TGTGCCAGCACCCCGGTAATGAGCGGGGTTTTAGGAGAGACCCAGTACTTC.

The chain has TRBV4-1 and TRBJ2-7; D unclear. V lost 4 bases and J 2 bases, leaving 18 bases between the germline ends. The CDR3 spans 16 residues. Germline V gives CDR1 MGHRA, CDR2 YSYEKL. CDR3 loop: CASSPELNPQPYEQYF. CDR3 nucleotide sequence: TGCGCCAGCAGCCCGGAGCTTAATCCCCAACCCTACGAGCAGTACTTC.

This clonotype was counted only a few times. The chain employs TRBV6-1 and TRBJ2-5; D may be TRBD2 (7 bases). Per germline, CDR1 MNHNS and CDR2 SASEGT. Trimming stripped 5 bases from V and 6 bases from J, with 19 bases between. The CDR3 is 15 residues long. CDR3 loop: CASSMGGPARKTQYF. DNA for the CDR3: TGTGCCAGCAGTATGGGGGGGCCGGCAAGGAAGACCCAGTACTTC.

This clonotype was picked up many times. The V call is TRBV20-1, the J call TRBJ2-7; TRBD2 agrees at 10 bases. Trimming removed 5 bases from V and 5 bases from J; junction bases left unmatched: 9. The CDR3 length is 14 residues. In germline, CDR1 is DFQATT, CDR2 SNEGSKA (reference sequence). The CDR3 loop is CSADPLAGDNEQYF. Written as DNA, the CDR3 is TGCAGTGCTGACCCTCTAGCGGGAGATAACGAGCAGTACTTC.

Only a few counts were recorded for this clonotype. The rearrangement links TRBV27 to TRBJ1-1, with TRBD1 matching 7 bases. The germline V gene encodes CDR1 MNHEY and CDR2 SMNVEV (reference sequence). This CDR3 has 14 residues. V lost 5 bases, J lost 5 bases, and 8 bases stayed unmatched. The CDR3 nucleotides read TGTGCCAGCAGTCACCAACAGGGGTTGACTGAAGCTTTCTTT. Translating gives CASSHQQGLTEAFF.

This clonotype appeared many times. The chain joins TRBV7-6 to TRBJ2-7, with a possible D match to TRBD1 (6 bases). CDR1 and CDR2 from the germline V gene are SGHVS and FNYEAQ. The CDR3 extends over 14 amino acids. V lost 5 bases, J lost 6 bases, and 17 bases lay in between. The CDR3 spells CASSPTNQGTEQYF. In DNA, the CDR3 is TGTGCCAGCAGCCCAACGAACCAGGGGACCGAGCAGTACTTC.

This clonotype has at least ten counts. This rearrangement joins TRBV24-1 to TRBJ2-5; 8 bases match TRBD1. Trimming took 2 bases from V and 1 from J; bases not matched to a gene: 2. The CDR3 runs 15 residues. Germline V gives CDR1 KGHDR, CDR2 SFDVKD. The CDR3 bases are TGTGCCACCAGTGATTCGACAGGGGCCCAAGAGACCCAGTACTTC. Its protein product is CATSDSTGAQETQYF.

This clonotype turned up a few times. This chain links TRBV12-3 or TRBV12-4 with TRBJ2-7; 8 nucleotides match TRBD1. The CDR3 extends over 15 amino acids. V was clipped by 7 bases and J by 3 bases; unmatched bases: 11. CDR3 DNA sequence: TGTGCCAGCACCTCCCGCGGGACAGGTATCTACGAGCAGTACTTC. This gives the protein CASTSRGTGIYEQYF.